This is a list of T cell receptor beta chains from one sample in a study of blood T cell repertoires in COVID-19. Some clones are missing from TCRdb's copy, which holds only in-frame ones; the method was immunoSEQ multiplex PCR. In the table there are about 230,000 clones, approximately 84% of which are singletons. Input material: peripheral blood. Receptors originate from a man aged 35-49 years with acute or convalescent COVID-19. Each CDR3 is given with its conserved first and last residue. A D gene is named only where the DNA matches it firmly. Where a row states a size, it is once, few, many or the class of an expanded clone; other rows omit it.

CDR3 protein: CASSLMAGSPLHF
CDR3 DNA: TGTGCCAGCAGCTTAATGGCGGGTTCACCCCTCCACTTT
V gene: TRBV7-2
clone size: NA
J gene: TRBJ1-6
D gene: NA

CDR3 protein: CASSSSVYGYTF
CDR3 DNA: TGTGCCAGCAGTTCGTCAGTCTATGGCTACACCTTC
V gene: TRBV6-2/TRBV6-3
clone size: NA
J gene: TRBJ1-2
D gene: NA

CDR3 protein: CASSNTRRQREQYF
CDR3 DNA: TGTGCCAGCAGCAACACGAGGAGACAGCGCGAGCAGTACTTC
V gene: TRBV21-1
clone size: NA
J gene: TRBJ2-7
D gene: NA

CDR3 protein: CASSDSGQTYEQYF
CDR3 DNA: TGTGCCAGCAGCGACTCGGGACAGACCTACGAGCAGTACTTC
V gene: TRBV5-6
clone size: NA
J gene: TRBJ2-7
D gene: TRBD1

CDR3 protein: CATSREPTDYEQYF
CDR3 DNA: TGTGCCACCAGCAGAGAACCTACTGATTACGAGCAGTACTTC
V gene: TRBV15
clone size: NA
J gene: TRBJ2-7
D gene: NA

CDR3 protein: CASSFPGQGVGYTF
CDR3 DNA: TGTGCCAGCAGCTTCCCCGGACAGGGAGTTGGCTACACCTTC
V gene: TRBV5-6
clone size: NA
J gene: TRBJ1-2
D gene: TRBD1

CDR3 protein: CASSQVADEKLFF
CDR3 DNA: TGTGCCAGCAGCCAAGTAGCGGATGAAAAACTGTTTTTT
V gene: TRBV3-1/TRBV3-2
clone size: NA
J gene: TRBJ1-4
D gene: NA

CDR3 protein: CASSRSRSGETQYF
CDR3 DNA: TGTGCCAGCAGCAGATCCCGGAGCGGGGAGACCCAGTACTTC
V gene: TRBV7-2
clone size: NA
J gene: TRBJ2-5
D gene: NA

CDR3 protein: CASSPQGPYNEQFF
CDR3 DNA: TGTGCCAGCTCACCTCAGGGTCCCTACAATGAGCAGTTCTTC
V gene: TRBV18
clone size: once
J gene: TRBJ2-1
D gene: NA

CDR3 protein: CASSWDSSTDTQYF
CDR3 DNA: TGTGCCAGCAGTTGGGACAGTAGCACAGATACGCAGTATTTT
V gene: TRBV7-9
clone size: NA
J gene: TRBJ2-3
D gene: TRBD1

CDR3 protein: CASSISYRSNTEAFF
CDR3 DNA: TGTGCCAGTAGTATTTCCTACAGGTCGAACACTGAAGCTTTCTTT
V gene: TRBV19
clone size: NA
J gene: TRBJ1-1
D gene: NA

CDR3 protein: CASSQEHSASYEQYF
CDR3 DNA: TGCGCCAGCAGCCAAGAGCACAGTGCCTCCTACGAGCAGTACTTC
V gene: TRBV4-1
clone size: NA
J gene: TRBJ2-7
D gene: NA

CDR3 protein: CASSPRDSLSSYEQYF
CDR3 DNA: TGTGCCAGCAGCCCTCGGGACAGTCTTAGCTCCTACGAGCAGTACTTC
V gene: TRBV9
clone size: NA
J gene: TRBJ2-7
D gene: TRBD1

CDR3 protein: CASRDRNEKLFF
CDR3 DNA: TGTGCCAGCAGAGACAGGAATGAAAAACTGTTTTTT
V gene: TRBV5-4
clone size: once
J gene: TRBJ1-4
D gene: NA

CDR3 protein: CASSPRSGTENEAFF
CDR3 DNA: TGTGCCAGCTCGCCCCGATCCGGGACAGAAAATGAAGCTTTCTTT
V gene: TRBV18
clone size: few
J gene: TRBJ1-1
D gene: TRBD1

CDR3 protein: CASSLLGQGNEQFF
CDR3 DNA: TGTGCCAGCAGCTTACTGGGTCAGGGCAATGAGCAGTTCTTC
V gene: TRBV7-3
clone size: NA
J gene: TRBJ2-1
D gene: NA

CDR3 protein: CASGSSGGNTEAFF
CDR3 DNA: TGTGCTAGTGGCTCTTCAGGGGGGAACACTGAAGCTTTCTTT
V gene: TRBV12-5
clone size: NA
J gene: TRBJ1-1
D gene: TRBD1

CDR3 protein: CASSLGGTGSSPLHF
CDR3 DNA: TGTGCCAGCAGCTTAGGAGGGACAGGGAGCTCACCCCTCCACTTT
V gene: TRBV7-8
clone size: NA
J gene: TRBJ1-6
D gene: TRBD1

CDR3 protein: CASTHRNTEAFF
CDR3 DNA: TGTGCCAGCACACACAGGAACACTGAAGCTTTCTTT
V gene: TRBV28
clone size: NA
J gene: TRBJ1-1
D gene: NA

CDR3 protein: CASSEGPYGYTF
CDR3 DNA: TGTGCCAGCAGTGAAGGGCCCTATGGCTACACCTTC
V gene: TRBV2
clone size: NA
J gene: TRBJ1-2
D gene: NA

CDR3 protein: CASSFGQGTEAFF
CDR3 DNA: TGTGCCAGCAGCTTCGGGCAGGGGACTGAAGCTTTCTTT
V gene: TRBV5-5
clone size: NA
J gene: TRBJ1-1
D gene: NA

CDR3 protein: CASSLMGQGDSPLHF
CDR3 DNA: TGTGCCAGCTCGCTCATGGGACAGGGGGATTCACCCCTCCACTTT
V gene: TRBV18
clone size: NA
J gene: TRBJ1-6
D gene: TRBD1

CDR3 protein: CASSLMGGGQLGNTGELFF
CDR3 DNA: TGTGCCAGCAGCTTGATGGGGGGAGGCCAATTGGGGAACACCGGGGAGCTGTTTTTT
V gene: TRBV11-2
clone size: NA
J gene: TRBJ2-2
D gene: NA